The entry below describes one TCR beta chain. These data belong to a study of shared clonotypes between healthy human individuals. The ends were cut back, 5 bases at V and 7 bases at J, with 17 bases in the middle. There are 14 residues in the CDR3. In germline, CDR1 is SNHLY, CDR2 FYNNEI. The authors distributed each subset's genomic DNA evenly over several immunoSEQ plates. Profiled with immunoSEQ multiplex PCR; TCRdb holds only in-frame clones, not every one. The table lists around 2.5 million clones, roughly 93% of them singletons, with about 0.39% in the top ten. HIV-negative, healthy adults without recent acute infections or vaccinations were the donors.

Sequenced material: naive CD4+ T cells from PBMCs. Noted subset: CD45RA+ positively selected. The source of this sequence is a man younger than 35 in good health. Some clones in this sample may be carry-over from other donors' samples. The rearrangement uses TRBV2 and TRBJ1-2; D remains unclear. In DNA form, the CDR3 reads TGTGCCAGCAGTACCCCGGGAAAATCCCCTGGCTACACCTTC. Residues: CASSTPGKSPGYTF. The full variable domain, its missing parts supplied by reference TRBV2 and TRBJ1-2, is EPEVTQTPSHQVTQMGQEVILRCVPISNHLYFYWYRQILGQKVEFLVSFYNNEISEKSEIFDDQFSVERPDGSNFTLKIRSTKLEDSAMYFCASSTPGKSPGYTFGSGTRLTVV.